One and the same sample provided the 12 T cell receptor beta chains below, sequenced in a study of shared clonotypes between healthy human individuals. Produced via immunoSEQ multiplex PCR; TCRdb's table is partial and in-frame only. The sample holds 450,000 to 500,000 clones, roughly 80% seen once. The sample was PBMCs. The source of these receptors is a woman between 40 and 50 years old in good health. Some clones in this sample may be carry-over from other donors' samples.

The gene calls are TRBV28 and TRBJ1-3, with D unresolved. Trimming left V 7 bases short and J 0 bases short, with 13 bases between. The germline CDR1 and CDR2 sequences are MDHEN and SYDVKM. The CDR3 contains 15 residues. The DNA of the CDR3 is TGTGCCAGCACTGAGTACACAAGCTCTGGAAACACCATATATTTT. Its protein is CASTEYTSSGNTIYF.

This clone appeared a few times. The V and J genes are TRBV11-2 and TRBJ1-2; D not certain. Deletions cut 1 base from V and 3 bases from J, with 6 bases between. CDR3 length equals 13 residues. CDR1 is SGHAT and CDR2 is FQNNGV in the germline V gene. CDR3 in amino acids: CASSLGGDYGYTF. For the CDR3, the DNA is TGTGCCAGCAGCTTAGGGGGAGACTATGGCTACACCTTC.

This clone was counted many times. The chain employs TRBV19 and TRBJ2-5, with D possibly being TRBD1 (5 bases). Germline CDR1 and CDR2: LNHDA and SQIVND (reference sequence). Trimming shortened V by 9 bases and J by 2 bases, and 28 bases separated the two germline ends. The CDR3 sequence is 18 residues long. The CDR3 region has the DNA TGTGCCAGCAGCCGACTCCACGGACACGAAACAAATCAAGAGACCCAGTACTTC. Protein product: CASSRLHGHETNQETQYF. The complete variable domain, with remaining parts taken from reference TRBV19 and TRBJ2-5, reads DGGITQSPKYLFRKEGQNVTLSCEQNLNHDAMYWYRQDPGQGLRLIYYSQIVNDFQKGDIAEGYSVSREKKESFPLTVTSAQKNPTAFYLCASSRLHGHETNQETQYFGPGTRLLVL.

The genes are TRBV2 and TRBJ2-5, with 7 positions matching TRBD2. Trimming took 6 bases from V and 5 from J; bases not matched to a gene: 15. Germline assignment: CDR1 SNHLY and CDR2 FYNNEI. CDR3 size: 16 residues. The CDR3 DNA reads TGTGCCAGCAGGACGGGGGGAGCCCGAAGGGATGAGACCCAGTACTTC. Its protein product is CASRTGGARRDETQYF.

This chain uses TRBV7-2 with TRBJ2-7; 9 nucleotides align to TRBD1. The V gene's germline CDR1 is SGHTA and CDR2 FQGNSA. J lost 4 bases, V lost 5 bases, and 9 bases had no gene match. This CDR3 is 15 amino acids long. The CDR3 DNA reads as TGTGCCAGCAGCGTACAGGGGGCGCTTCAATACGAGCAGTACTTC. This translates into CASSVQGALQYEQYF.

This chain joins TRBV28 and TRBJ1-5; D is unresolved. Germline CDR1 MDHEN, CDR2 SYDVKM. V lost 7 bases to trimming and J lost 7 bases, with 14 bases between them. This CDR3 spans 13 amino acids. The CDR3 DNA reads as TGTGCCAGCATAGGTCGGGTCGGGCAGCCCCAGCATTTT. Translating gives CASIGRVGQPQHF. The entire variable domain, with the rest obtained from reference TRBV28 and TRBJ1-5, is as follows: DVKVTQSSRYLVKRTGEKVFLECVQDMDHENMFWYRQDPGLGLRLIYFSYDVKMKEKGDIPEGYSVSREKKERFSLILESASTNQTSMYLCASIGRVGQPQHFGDGTRLSIL.

V and J are TRBV6-6 and TRBJ1-5; D remains ambiguous. Germline-derived CDR1 and CDR2 are MNHNY and SVGAGI (reference sequence). This CDR3 is built from 13 residues. The germline V and J ends were trimmed by 5 bases and 4 bases, with 9 bases remaining between them. The CDR3 DNA sequence: TGTGCCAGCAGTGGTGAACCAAATCAGCCCCAGCATTTT. The encoded protein is CASSGEPNQPQHF.

The chain joins TRBV5-8 to TRBJ2-7; unclear D gene. This CDR3 has 13 residues. V lost 2 bases to trimming and J lost 3 bases, with 9 bases between them. Germline V gene data show CDR1 as SGHTS and CDR2 as YDEGEE. The CDR3: CASSFREFYEQYF. CDR3 in DNA: TGTGCCAGCAGCTTCCGAGAGTTCTACGAGCAGTACTTC.

This chain uses TRBV28 with TRBJ2-7; a weak D match, TRBD2 (6 bases). CDR1 is MDHEN, CDR2 SYDVKM, per germline. V lost 5 bases and J 0 bases, leaving 20 bases between the germline ends. This CDR3 comprises 17 residues. This CDR3 is CASSPAEGAGTSYEQYF. CDR3 in DNA: TGTGCCAGCAGTCCGGCCGAGGGAGCGGGCACCTCCTACGAGCAGTACTTC.

V is TRBV7-9 and J is TRBJ1-1, with D possibly TRBD1 on 6 matching bases. Between the trimmed V and J ends, which lost 5 bases and 0 bases, there was a span of 10 bases. CDR3 size: 14 residues. CDR1 and CDR2 (germline): SEHNR, FQNEAQ (reference sequence). In DNA form, the CDR3 reads TGTGCCAGCAGCGGACAGCCAATGAACACTGAAGCTTTCTTT. As protein: CASSGQPMNTEAFF.

V and J are TRBV29-1 and TRBJ2-7, with 7 bases that match TRBD1. Looked up from germline, CDR1 is SQVTM and CDR2 is ANQGSEA. Trimming removed 5 bases from V and 2 bases from J; junction bases left unmatched: 12. The CDR3 sequence is 15 residues long. CDR3 residues: CSVLTTGDPPYEQYF. Written as DNA, the CDR3 is TGCAGCGTTCTCACTACAGGGGATCCTCCCTACGAGCAGTACTTC.

With respect to this clone: It is likely a read error: a sequence one base away is far more abundant. Since the CDR3 does not end with the conserved phenylalanine or tryptophan, this likely comes from a read error. The same CDR3 is also encoded by other DNA sequences in this sample. The chain carries TRBV19 and TRBJ1-2, with TRBD1 matching over 7 bases. Germline CDR1 and CDR2: LNHDA and SQIVND (reference sequence). The ends lost 1 base at V and 4 bases at J; junction bases unmatched: 3. This CDR3 spans 14 amino acids. Here the CDR3 reads CASSIVGQVYGYTL. In DNA form, the CDR3 reads TGTGCCAGTAGTATAGTTGGACAGGTCTATGGCTACACCTTA.